This TCR beta chain came from a study of PD-1 blockade in classical Hodgkin lymphoma. Overall study results and limits: TCR diversity in CD4+, not CD8+, cells rose significantly by C4D1. Complete responders started with a diversity level that resembled newly diagnosed patients at baseline. Patients who initiated nivolumab within 1 year of ASCT were excluded.

Turning to this clone: The antigen is not known.

Brentuximab vedotin exposure varied among the patients, all of whom had relapsed after autologous stem cell transplantation. The study recorded best responses of complete response, partial response or progressive disease. The method was immunoSEQ multiplex PCR; TCRdb's version includes in-frame clones alone and lacks a portion of them. The sample carries 60,000 to 75,000 clones, around nine tenths recorded once. After removal of 3 bases from V and 9 bases from J, the junction contained 8 bases not matched to a gene. Germline CDR1 MNHNS, CDR2 SASEGT. This CDR3 region has 15 residues. V is TRBV6-1 and J is TRBJ1-6; 7 nucleotides align to TRBD1. The material was peripheral blood mononuclear cells (PBMCs), obtained at baseline. The receptor's source is a human donor with classical Hodgkin lymphoma. This CDR3 is CASSDGDSPRSPLHF. The CDR3 DNA follows: TGTGCCAGCAGTGATGGGGACAGCCCACGTTCACCCCTCCACTTT.